This TCR beta chain was recorded in a study of blood T cell repertoires in COVID-19. About the study: T cells, B-cell-depleted T cells, or PBMCs provided the cDNA or gDNA that served as material.

As processed by the authors: By means of reference gene primer amplification, nucleated cell counts were estimated. Here immunoSEQ multiplex PCR was the method, and the copy in TCRdb shows in-frame clones only, minus some. The V and J calls and clone size were taken over from that table, and D and trimming were inferred from the DNA. The sample consists of approximately 300,000 clones, 75% to 90% of them appearing once. The study recruited people aged roughly 18 to 95 years across more than 20 US areas. The recovered donors of Cohort 3 showed two negative PCRs, clearance, or symptom resolution. This TCR came from a man aged 55 to 70 who had recovered from COVID-19. The specimen sequenced was PBMCs or T cells enriched from blood (not recorded which).

The CDR3 region has the DNA TGTGCCAGCAGCTTCACAGGGGACACTGAAGCTTTCTTT. Translation gives CASSFTGDTEAFF. V gene TRBV11-2 combines with J gene TRBJ1-1; 7 bases fit TRBD1. The CDR3 is 13 amino acids. The V gene's germline CDR1 is SGHAT and CDR2 FQNNGV. With V trimmed by 3 bases and J by 3 bases, 1 base remained unmatched.